Each of the 21 T cell receptor beta chains below was sequenced from the same sample in a study of cytomegalovirus exposure and HLA in healthy donors. Sequencing used immunoSEQ multiplex PCR; TCRdb keeps in-frame clones, though not all of them. The sample holds approximately 210,000 clones; 85% to 90% are singletons and the top ten take about 2.7%. The sequencing sample was made of PBMCs. The receptors were sampled from a woman aged 18-29 years in good health and CMV-seronegative.

This chain joins TRBV5-4 and TRBJ1-2, with D maybe TRBD1 (6 bases). CDR3 length: 15 residues. V was trimmed by 5 bases and J by 4 bases, leaving 18 bases between them. Germline CDR1 is SGHNT and CDR2 is YYREEE (reference sequence). CDR3 amino acids: CASRVDSTQSYGYTF. For the CDR3, the DNA is TGTGCCAGCAGAGTGGACAGTACCCAATCCTATGGCTACACCTTC.

This chain connects TRBV7-9 to TRBJ2-7, with D maybe TRBD2 (6 bases). The CDR3 has 13 residues. Germline V CDR1 and CDR2: SEHNR, FQNEAQ (reference sequence). V was trimmed by 7 bases and J by 4 bases, leaving 14 bases between them. The CDR3 protein is CASIPRRGYEQYF. DNA of the CDR3: TGTGCCAGCATCCCGCGGAGGGGTTACGAGCAGTACTTC.

The rearrangement joins TRBV7-9 to TRBJ2-1; 10 nucleotides agree with TRBD2. Trimming at V came to 3 bases and at J to 5 bases, leaving 1 base not matched to a gene. Germline lookup yields CDR1 SEHNR and CDR2 FQNEAQ (reference sequence). The CDR3 has 14 amino acids. The CDR3 nucleotides read TGTGCCAGCAGCTTCAGCGGGGGGGACAATGAGCAGTTCTTC. This translates into CASSFSGGDNEQFF.

The rearrangement links TRBV5-1 to TRBJ2-7, with 9 bases that match TRBD2. V lost 4 bases and J lost 4; bases outside the gene matches: 15. The CDR3 totals 17 residues. The germline V gene has CDR1 SGHRS and CDR2 YFSETQ. CDR3 sequence (DNA): TGCGCCAGCAGCCTAAGGTGGTCGCGGGAGGGCCTTTACGAGCAGTACTTC. Translating it yields CASSLRWSREGLYEQYF.

This chain joins TRBV27 and TRBJ2-1, with 11 positions matching TRBD2. V shed 3 bases and J 3 bases; nucleotides not matched to a gene: 1. Germline assignment: CDR1 MNHEY and CDR2 SMNVEV (reference sequence). This CDR3 has 15 residues. CDR3 coding DNA: TGTGCCAGCAGTTTGGGGACTAGCGGCTACAATGAGCAGTTCTTC. Translation gives CASSLGTSGYNEQFF.

V gene TRBV30 combines with J gene TRBJ2-2; the match to TRBD2 covers 8 bases. J gave up 8 bases and V 3 bases, and 5 bases lay outside the gene matches. CDR3 size: 13 residues. Germline V gives CDR1 GTSNPN, CDR2 SVGIG (reference sequence). Here the CDR3 DNA reads TGTGCCTGGAGGGGACTAGTAGGTGGGGAGCTGTTTTTT. This gives the protein CAWRGLVGGELFF. The whole variable domain, filled in from reference TRBV30 and TRBJ2-2, reads SQTIHQWPATLVQPVGSPLSLECTVEGTSNPNLYWYRQAAGRGLQLLFYSVGIGQISSEVPQNLSASRPQDRQFILSSKKLLLSDSGFYLCAWRGLVGGELFFGEGSRLTVL.

The J gene is TRBJ1-4, the V gene TRBV2; D is ambiguous. Trimming shortened V by 3 bases and J by 0 bases, and 2 bases separated the two germline ends. CDR3 size: 13 residues. Germline V gene lookup returns CDR1 SNHLY and CDR2 FYNNEI. The CDR3 sequence: CASSDTTNEKLFF. In nucleotides, the CDR3 is TGTGCCAGCAGTGACACAACTAATGAAAAACTGTTTTTT.

The gene calls are TRBV15 and TRBJ2-2; a possible D gene is TRBD2 (5 bases). The germline V and J ends were trimmed by 0 bases and 0 bases, with 5 bases remaining between them. The CDR3 covers 15 residues. Germline CDR1 LNHNV, CDR2 YYDKDF (reference sequence). This CDR3 is CATSRELANTGELFF. CDR3 DNA sequence: TGTGCCACCAGCAGAGAACTAGCGAACACCGGGGAGCTGTTTTTT.

The V call is TRBV11-2, the J call TRBJ2-7; TRBD1 might be the D (6 bases). Trimming took off 6 bases at V and 1 base at J, with 13 bases between the two ends. Germline CDR1 reads SGHAT; CDR2 reads FQNNGV. This CDR3 region has 14 residues. The CDR3: CASRGAPRSYEQYF. The CDR3 region has the DNA TGTGCCAGCAGGGGGGCTCCGAGATCCTACGAGCAGTACTTC.

V and J are TRBV19 and TRBJ1-2, with D possibly being TRBD1 (5 bases). V was cut by 6 bases and J by 6 bases, with 14 bases left in between. CDR1 is LNHDA, CDR2 SQIVND, per germline (reference sequence). The CDR3 is 13 amino acids. The CDR3 region has the DNA TGTGCCAGTAGAAATGCGGGGACGCATGGCTACACCTTC. Translated: CASRNAGTHGYTF.

The chain joins TRBV29-1 to TRBJ2-5, with D perhaps matching TRBD2 (6 bases). The CDR3 is made up of 13 amino acids. V shed 7 bases and J shed 7 bases, with 19 bases lying between them. Per germline, CDR1 SQVTM and CDR2 ANQGSEA. The CDR3: CSAPGLRVGTQYF. In DNA form, the CDR3 reads TGCAGCGCCCCGGGACTCCGCGTGGGGACCCAGTACTTC.

The chain has TRBV27 and TRBJ2-1; TRBD2 matches 10 bases. V lost 5 bases and J lost 2; bases outside the gene matches: 6. The CDR3 is 16 residues long. CDR1 is MNHEY, CDR2 SMNVEV, per germline (reference sequence). The CDR3 sequence: CASSPGLALTYNEQFF. In DNA, the CDR3 is TGTGCCAGCAGTCCGGGACTAGCGCTTACCTACAATGAGCAGTTCTTC.

This clone was seen once. DNA of the CDR3: TGTGCCAGCAGCGTAGGTTCTGGCGGGGAGACCCAGTACTTC. Its protein is CASSVGSGGETQYF. The V gene is TRBV9, the J gene TRBJ2-5, with D possibly being TRBD2 (5 bases). CDR3 size: 14 residues. Germline CDR1 SGDLS, CDR2 YYNGEE. V was clipped by 0 bases and J by 5 bases, with 11 bases between them.

In its sample, this clone was seen once. J is TRBJ2-3 and V is TRBV7-2, with D possibly matching TRBD2 (5 bases). The germline V gene has CDR1 SGHTA and CDR2 FQGNSA. V lost 0 bases and J lost 4, with 11 bases in between. There are 15 residues in the CDR3. CDR3 sequence (DNA): TGTGCCAGCAGCTTAGCGTCGCGGGTTGCAGATACGCAGTATTTT. Translation: CASSLASRVADTQYF.

The genes are TRBV6-4 and TRBJ2-3, with 9 bases identical to TRBD1. The CDR3 has 14 residues. V lost 5 bases and J lost 4; bases outside the gene matches: 4. Germline V gene lookup returns CDR1 MRHNA and CDR2 SNTAGT. In DNA, the CDR3 is TGTGCCAGCAGTTGGGACAGGGTTTCAGATACGCAGTATTTT. Amino acid sequence: CASSWDRVSDTQYF.

The rearrangement joins TRBV4-1 to TRBJ2-5; perhaps TRBD2 as D (6 bases). CDR3 size: 15 residues. The V gene lost 0 bases and the J gene lost 2 bases, with 10 bases spanning the gap. The V gene's germline CDR1 is MGHRA and CDR2 YSYEKL. The DNA for the CDR3 is TGCGCCAGCAGCCAAGATCGGAGGGAACAAGAGACCCAGTACTTC. This encodes CASSQDRREQETQYF.

This rearrangement joins TRBV27 to TRBJ2-2, with a possible D match to TRBD1 (5 bases). Per the germline V gene, CDR1 is MNHEY and CDR2 is SMNVEV (reference sequence). V gave up 11 bases and J gave up 6 bases, with 22 bases separating them. The CDR3 is made up of 15 amino acids. The CDR3 spells CAPTVRVSFPGELFF. Written as DNA, the CDR3 is TGTGCCCCGACGGTCAGGGTGTCTTTTCCCGGGGAGCTGTTTTTT.

The V call is TRBV28, the J call TRBJ1-1; D is ambiguous. V lost 7 bases to trimming and J lost 0 bases, with 6 bases between them. Germline CDR1 is MDHEN and CDR2 is SYDVKM. The CDR3 has 12 amino acids. The DNA for the CDR3 is TGTGCCAGCATCTCCGTGAACACTGAAGCTTTCTTT. It yields the protein CASISVNTEAFF.

The CDR3 bases are TGCGCCAGCAGCTTGGCCTCAGGAGGAGGCGAGCAGTACTTC. Residues: CASSLASGGGEQYF. The V gene is TRBV5-1, the J gene TRBJ2-7, with a possible D match to TRBD2 (5 bases). The CDR3 loop spans 14 amino acids. Germline CDR1 is SGHRS and CDR2 is YFSETQ. V dropped 0 bases and J dropped 6 bases, with 13 bases sitting between them.

The chain joins TRBV6-5 to TRBJ1-1; D call uncertain. Looked up from germline, CDR1 is MNHEY and CDR2 is SVGAGI. The CDR3 covers 14 residues. Deletions cut 7 bases from V and 1 base from J, with 13 bases between. CDR3 amino acids: CASTPRRRNTEAFF. Written as DNA, the CDR3 is TGTGCCAGCACCCCCCGACGGAGGAACACTGAAGCTTTCTTT.

This clone was seen just once. Here the CDR3 DNA reads TGTGCCAGCAGCTTCGCGACAGGTTCCTACGAGCAGTACTTC. Encoded protein: CASSFATGSYEQYF. This chain links TRBV7-2 with TRBJ2-7; tentatively, D is TRBD1 (6 bases). This CDR3 comprises 14 residues. Germline-derived CDR1 and CDR2 are SGHTA and FQGNSA. Deletions cut 3 bases from V and 1 base from J, with 10 bases between.